This entry features one TCR beta chain sequence. Its antigen is undetermined. Sequencing used immunoSEQ multiplex PCR; TCRdb keeps in-frame clones, though not all of them. The data show over 95,000 clones, roughly 93% seen once. Germline V gene data show CDR1 as SGHDT and CDR2 as YYEEEE. The CDR3 runs to 12 residues. Trimming removed 0 bases at V and 5 bases at J, with 2 bases between. The data were taken from a study of siplizumab effects on memory and regulatory T cells. General study points: Naive T cells appeared more varied than memory cells and looked like key alloresponse contributors.

This chain joins TRBV5-6 and TRBJ2-2, with D uncertain. The clonotype comes from a human donor in good health. Sequencing was performed on non-Treg CD4+ T cells sorted from blood. CDR3 bases: TGTGCCAGCAGCTTGGCGACCGGGGAGCTGTTTTTT. Its translation is CASSLATGELFF.